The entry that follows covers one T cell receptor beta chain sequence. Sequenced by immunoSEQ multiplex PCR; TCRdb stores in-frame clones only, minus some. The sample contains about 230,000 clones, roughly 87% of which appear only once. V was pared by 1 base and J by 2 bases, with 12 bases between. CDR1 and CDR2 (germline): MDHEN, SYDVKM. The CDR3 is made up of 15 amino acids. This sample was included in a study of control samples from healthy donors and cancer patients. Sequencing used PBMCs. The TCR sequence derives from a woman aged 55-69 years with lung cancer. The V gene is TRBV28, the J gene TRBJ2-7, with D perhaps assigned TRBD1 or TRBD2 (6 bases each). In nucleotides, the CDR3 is TGTGCCAGCAGTTTATTTGGGGGGCCCCCCTACGAGCAGTACTTC. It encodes CASSLFGGPPYEQYF.